This TCR beta chain was sequenced during a study of T-cell memory formation after mild COVID-19. Constant-segment primers were used for 5'RACE, and the resulting TCR alpha and TCR beta cDNA libraries carried sample barcodes and UMIs. TCRdb re-derived calls from the 5' RACE reads in MiXCR, one entry per CDR3 protein. The sample contains 100,000 to 150,000 distinct CDR3 sequences, about 5.9% of which appear only once. Comment on this clonotype: Its matching antigen is unknown.

General observations from the study: Later expanders leaned CD4+, whereas clones that contracted between day 15 and 85 were balanced CD4/CD8. CD4+ clones that contracted lay mainly in CM and EM; CD8+ ones lay in EMRA. Pre-infection memory carried some responding clones, suggesting that cross-reactive memory joined.

This CDR3 comprises 13 residues. Trimming cost V 5 bases and J 6 bases, with 13 bases left between them. Germline CDR1 reads LGHNA; CDR2 reads YSLEER. The sample consisted of PBMCs or a T cell subset sorted from them (not recorded which). The clonotype comes from an adult woman who had mild COVID-19 (a few samples of this study predate the infection). Cell type and time point are not known. The J gene is TRBJ1-2, the V gene TRBV4-3; D gene ambiguous. This CDR3 reads CASSARVVDGYTF. Written as DNA, the CDR3 is TGCGCCAGCAGCGCAAGGGTAGTAGATGGCTACACCTTC.